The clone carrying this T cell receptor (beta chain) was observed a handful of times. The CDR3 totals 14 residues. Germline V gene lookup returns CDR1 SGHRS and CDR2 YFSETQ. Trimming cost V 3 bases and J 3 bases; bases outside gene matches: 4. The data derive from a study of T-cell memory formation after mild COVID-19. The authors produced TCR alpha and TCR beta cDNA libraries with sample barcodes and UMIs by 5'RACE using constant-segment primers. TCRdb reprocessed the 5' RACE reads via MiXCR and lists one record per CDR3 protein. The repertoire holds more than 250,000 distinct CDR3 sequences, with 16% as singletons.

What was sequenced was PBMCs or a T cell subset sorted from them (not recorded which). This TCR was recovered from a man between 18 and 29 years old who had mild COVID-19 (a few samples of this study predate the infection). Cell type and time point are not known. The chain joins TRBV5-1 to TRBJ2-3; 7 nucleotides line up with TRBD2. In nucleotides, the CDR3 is TGCGCCAGCAGCTCCGGACTAGAGACAGATACGCAGTATTTT. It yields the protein CASSSGLETDTQYF.